This T cell receptor (beta chain) was documented in a study of CD8+ T cells in alopecia areata. Looking at the study overall: Percent affected scalp area, the SALT score, rated treated patients' severity.

Only a few counts were recorded for this clone. CDR3 length: 15 amino acids. The germline CDR1 and CDR2 sequences are LNHDA and SQIVND (reference sequence). Trimming took 2 bases from V and 10 from J; bases not matched to a gene: 7. Treatment defined: oral pan-JAK inhibitor, 5-10 mg twice daily. Reverse transcribed after extraction, RNA yielded cDNA as the sequencing template. Data came from immunoSEQ multiplex PCR; TCRdb stores just in-frame clones and leaves some out. Here the sample spans fewer than 350,000 clones, roughly 60% being singletons. The gene calls are TRBV19 and TRBJ2-1; TRBD2 matches at 11 bases. This material consisted of CD4+ T cells sorted from blood, taken at week 24, from a patient treated with tofacitinib. This clonotype was sampled from a human donor with alopecia areata. CDR3 coding DNA: TGTGCCAGTAGTATAAGTAGCGGGGGGGCCGGCGAGCAGTTCTTC. As protein: CASSISSGGAGEQFF.